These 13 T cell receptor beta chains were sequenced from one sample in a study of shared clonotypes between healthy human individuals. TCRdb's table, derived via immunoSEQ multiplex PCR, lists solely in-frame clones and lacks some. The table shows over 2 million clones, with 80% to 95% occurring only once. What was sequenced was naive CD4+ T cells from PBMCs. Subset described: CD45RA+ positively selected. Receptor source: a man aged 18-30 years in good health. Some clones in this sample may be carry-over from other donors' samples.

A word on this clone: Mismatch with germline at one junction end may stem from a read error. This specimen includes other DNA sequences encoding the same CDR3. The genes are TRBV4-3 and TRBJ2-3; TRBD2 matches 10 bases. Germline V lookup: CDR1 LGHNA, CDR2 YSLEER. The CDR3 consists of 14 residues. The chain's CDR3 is CASSQREGSDTQYF. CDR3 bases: TGCGCCAGTAGCCAGCGGGAGGGCTCAGATACGCAGTATTTT.

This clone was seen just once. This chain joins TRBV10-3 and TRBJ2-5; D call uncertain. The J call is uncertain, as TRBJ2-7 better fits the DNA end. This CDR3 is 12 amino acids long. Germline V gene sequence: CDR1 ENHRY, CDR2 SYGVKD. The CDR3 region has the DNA TGTGCCATCAGTGAGTCCCGTCACGAGCAGTACTTC. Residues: CAISESRHEQYF.

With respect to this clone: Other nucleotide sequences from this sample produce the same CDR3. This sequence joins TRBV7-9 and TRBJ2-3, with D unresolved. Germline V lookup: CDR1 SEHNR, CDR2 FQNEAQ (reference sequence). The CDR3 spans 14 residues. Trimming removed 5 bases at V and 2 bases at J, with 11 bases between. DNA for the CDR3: TGTGCCAGCAGCCCCGGCAGGACCACAGATACGCAGTATTTT. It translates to CASSPGRTTDTQYF.

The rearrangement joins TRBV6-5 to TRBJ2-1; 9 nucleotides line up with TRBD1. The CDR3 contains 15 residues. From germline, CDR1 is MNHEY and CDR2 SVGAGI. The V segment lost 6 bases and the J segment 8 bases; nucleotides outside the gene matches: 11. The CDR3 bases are TGTGCCAGCAGCCTCCGGGACAGGGTATTTCATGAGCAGTTCTTC. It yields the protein CASSLRDRVFHEQFF.

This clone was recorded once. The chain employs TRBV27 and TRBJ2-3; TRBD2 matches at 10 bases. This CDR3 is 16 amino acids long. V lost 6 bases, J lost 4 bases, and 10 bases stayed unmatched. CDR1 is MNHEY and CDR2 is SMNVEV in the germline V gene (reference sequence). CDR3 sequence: CASSRPPSGSPDTQYF. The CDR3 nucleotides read TGTGCCAGCAGCCGCCCTCCTAGCGGGAGCCCAGATACGCAGTATTTT.

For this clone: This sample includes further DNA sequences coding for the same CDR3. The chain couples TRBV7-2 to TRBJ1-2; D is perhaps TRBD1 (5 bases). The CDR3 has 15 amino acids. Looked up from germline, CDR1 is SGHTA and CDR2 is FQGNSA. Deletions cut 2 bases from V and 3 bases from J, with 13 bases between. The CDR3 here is CASSLLGQGHYGYTF. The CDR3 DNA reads TGTGCCAGCAGCTTACTTGGGCAGGGACACTATGGCTACACCTTC.

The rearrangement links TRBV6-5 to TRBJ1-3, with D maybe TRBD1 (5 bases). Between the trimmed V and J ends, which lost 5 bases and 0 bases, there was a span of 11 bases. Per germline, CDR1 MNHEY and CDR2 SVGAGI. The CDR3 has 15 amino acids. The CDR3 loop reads CASSRNRNSGNTIYF. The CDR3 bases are TGTGCCAGCAGTCGCAACAGGAACTCTGGAAACACCATATATTTT.

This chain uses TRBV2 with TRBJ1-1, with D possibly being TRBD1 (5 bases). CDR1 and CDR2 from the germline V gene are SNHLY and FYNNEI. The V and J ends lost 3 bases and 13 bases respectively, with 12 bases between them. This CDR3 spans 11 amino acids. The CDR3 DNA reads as TGTGCCAGCAGTGAGGGAGGGGTAGTTTTCTTT. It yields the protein CASSEGGVVFF.

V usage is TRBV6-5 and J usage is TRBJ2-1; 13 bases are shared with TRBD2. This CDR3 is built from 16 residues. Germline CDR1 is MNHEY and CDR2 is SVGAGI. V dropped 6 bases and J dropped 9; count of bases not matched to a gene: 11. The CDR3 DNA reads TGTGCCAGCAGCTACGTACTAGCGGGAGGGTTGGGTGAGCAGTTCTTC. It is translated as CASSYVLAGGLGEQFF.

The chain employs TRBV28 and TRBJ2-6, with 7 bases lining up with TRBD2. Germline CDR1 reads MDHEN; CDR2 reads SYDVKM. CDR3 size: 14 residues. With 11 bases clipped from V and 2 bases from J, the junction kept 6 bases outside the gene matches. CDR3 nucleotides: TGTGCCTCAAGCCGGGAGGCTGGGGCCAACGTCCTGACTTTC. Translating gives CASSREAGANVLTF. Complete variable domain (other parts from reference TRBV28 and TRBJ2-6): DVKVTQSSRYLVKRTGEKVFLECVQDMDHENMFWYRQDPGLGLRLIYFSYDVKMKEKGDIPEGYSVSREKKERFSLILESASTNQTSMYLCASSREAGANVLTFGAGSRLTVL.

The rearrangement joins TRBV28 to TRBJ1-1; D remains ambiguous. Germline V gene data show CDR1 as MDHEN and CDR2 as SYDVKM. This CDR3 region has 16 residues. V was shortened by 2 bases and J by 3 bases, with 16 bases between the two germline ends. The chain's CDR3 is CASSLSPGIGDTEAFF. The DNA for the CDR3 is TGTGCCAGCAGTTTAAGCCCCGGTATCGGGGACACTGAAGCTTTCTTT.

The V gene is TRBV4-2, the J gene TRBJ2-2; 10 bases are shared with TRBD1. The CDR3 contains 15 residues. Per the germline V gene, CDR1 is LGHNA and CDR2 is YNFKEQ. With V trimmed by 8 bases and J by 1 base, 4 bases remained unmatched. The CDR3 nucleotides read TGTGCCAGCGGGACAGGGGACTTGAACACCGGGGAGCTGTTTTTT. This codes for CASGTGDLNTGELFF.

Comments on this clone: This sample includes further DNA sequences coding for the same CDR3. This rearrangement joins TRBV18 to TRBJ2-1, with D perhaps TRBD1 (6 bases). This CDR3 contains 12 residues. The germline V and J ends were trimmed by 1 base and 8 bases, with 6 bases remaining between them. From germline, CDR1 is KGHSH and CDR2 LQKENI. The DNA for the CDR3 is TGTGCCAGCTCACCACAGGGGGATGAGCAGTTCTTC. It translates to CASSPQGDEQFF.